The 5 T cell receptor beta chains listed next were all sequenced from one sample in a study of cytomegalovirus exposure and HLA in healthy donors. In the PCR, 60 Vbeta and 13 Jbeta primers were used. Data came from immunoSEQ multiplex PCR; TCRdb stores just in-frame clones and leaves some out. The sample consists of some 120,000 clones, about 72% of them appearing once. Sequenced material: PBMCs. The source of these receptors is a young man in good health and CMV-seropositive.

V and J are TRBV9 and TRBJ2-2; 8 nucleotides align to TRBD2. CDR3 size: 13 residues. Germline V gene sequence: CDR1 SGDLS, CDR2 YYNGEE. V trimming: 0 bases; J trimming: 11 bases; junction bases outside the gene matches: 3. The CDR3 coding sequence is TGTGCCAGCAGCGTAGTGTTAGCGGGAGAGCTGTTTTTT. It encodes CASSVVLAGELFF.

The genes are TRBV7-8 and TRBJ1-2; D uncertain. V was shortened by 4 bases and J by 4 bases, with 10 bases between the two germline ends. CDR1 is SGHVS, CDR2 FQNEAQ, per germline. There are 13 residues in the CDR3. CDR3 sequence (DNA): TGTGCCAGCAGCTCCCCCGGTAGCTATGGCTACACCTTC. Translating it yields CASSSPGSYGYTF.

The V gene is TRBV28, the J gene TRBJ1-2; D uncertain. The CDR3 is 16 amino acids. Trimming took off 7 bases at V and 3 bases at J, with 21 bases between the two ends. Germline-derived CDR1 and CDR2 are MDHEN and SYDVKM. This chain's CDR3 is CASTGSGDAGYYGYTF. DNA for the CDR3: TGTGCCAGCACGGGCTCTGGGGATGCGGGGTACTATGGCTACACCTTC.

The gene calls are TRBV29-1 and TRBJ2-3; 11 nucleotides match TRBD2. Germline values: CDR1 SQVTM, CDR2 ANQGSEA. CDR3 length: 15 amino acids. Germline trimming cut 1 base from V and 0 bases from J; bases unmatched to any gene: 0. CDR3 residues: CSVEGTSGSTDTQYF. In nucleotides, the CDR3 is TGCAGCGTTGAAGGGACTAGCGGGAGCACAGATACGCAGTATTTT.

The V call is TRBV4-3, the J call TRBJ1-5; weak D call: TRBD1 (5 bases). Germline CDR1 reads LGHNA; CDR2 reads YSLEER. The CDR3 totals 11 residues. Trimming stripped 10 bases from V and 6 bases from J, with 10 bases between. DNA for the CDR3: TGCGCCATGCACAGGAGTCAGCCCCAGCATTTT. This sequence encodes CAMHRSQPQHF.